The clone carrying this T cell receptor beta chain was detected many times. No antigen is known for it. This record comes from a study of T cells in Graves' hyperthyroidism and ophthalmopathy. The overall study: Peripheral blood specimens were obtained at initial diagnosis, prior to any treatment.

In germline, CDR1 is LGHDT, CDR2 YNNKEL (reference sequence). Between the trimmed V and J ends, which lost 5 bases and 2 bases, there was a span of 10 bases. This CDR3 is 13 amino acids long. Study conclusions and caveats: Expanded thyroid clonotypes (above 0.001) were mostly also found in blood.

Regions amplified from RNA transcripts were the TCR beta CDR3 regions. A first-round RT-PCR of the TCR CDR3 used the HTBI primer set. TCRdb ran MiXCR on the multiplex PCR reads and lists one entry per CDR3 protein. Of 300,000 to 500,000 distinct CDR3 sequences detected, roughly an eighth appear once; the ten largest clones hold around 30%. Disease lasting under 3 months, a NOSPECS grade of at least 4, and a Clinical Activity Score of at least 3 were features of the ophthalmopathy patients. Extraction of PBMCs used roughly 9.3 ml of fresh peripheral blood. Input material: blood. The receptor was derived from a man aged 45 to 65 with Graves' ophthalmopathy. The genes are TRBV3-1 and TRBJ2-7; maybe TRBD2 (5 bases). CDR3 protein: CASSGSTTYEQYF. The DNA of the CDR3 is TGTGCCAGCAGCGGGAGCACCACCTACGAGCAGTACTTC.